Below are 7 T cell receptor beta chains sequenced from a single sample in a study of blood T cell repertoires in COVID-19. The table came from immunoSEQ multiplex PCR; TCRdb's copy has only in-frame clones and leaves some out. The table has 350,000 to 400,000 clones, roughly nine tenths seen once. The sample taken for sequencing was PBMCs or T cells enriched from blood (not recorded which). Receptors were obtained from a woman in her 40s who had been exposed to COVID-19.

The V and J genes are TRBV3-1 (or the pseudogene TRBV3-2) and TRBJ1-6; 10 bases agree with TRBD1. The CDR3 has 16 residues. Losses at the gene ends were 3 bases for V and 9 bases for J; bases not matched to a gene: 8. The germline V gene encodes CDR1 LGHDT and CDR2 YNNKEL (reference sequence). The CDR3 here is CASSHRGQGTSSPLHF. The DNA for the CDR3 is TGTGCCAGCAGCCATAGGGGACAGGGGACAAGTTCACCCCTCCACTTT.

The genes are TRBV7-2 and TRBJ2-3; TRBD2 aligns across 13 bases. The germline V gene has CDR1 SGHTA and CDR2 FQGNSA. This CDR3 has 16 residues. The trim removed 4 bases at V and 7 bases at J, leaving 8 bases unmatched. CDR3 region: CASSSQLAGGLYTQYF. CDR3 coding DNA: TGTGCCAGCAGCTCGCAACTAGCGGGGGGGCTGTATACGCAGTATTTT.

CDR3 bases: TGTGCCAGTAGTTCTTGGACAGGGGGTAACTATGGCTACACCTTC. Encoded protein: CASSSWTGGNYGYTF. The chain couples TRBV19 to TRBJ1-2, with 10 bases identical to TRBD1. The J segment lost 1 base and the V segment lost 5 bases, leaving 4 bases of the junction unmatched. Germline lookup yields CDR1 LNHDA and CDR2 SQIVND (reference sequence). This CDR3 has 15 residues.

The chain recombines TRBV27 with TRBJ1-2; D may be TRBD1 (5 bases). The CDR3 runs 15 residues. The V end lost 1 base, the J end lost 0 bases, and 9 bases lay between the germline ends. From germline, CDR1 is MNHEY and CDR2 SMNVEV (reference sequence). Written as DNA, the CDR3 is TGTGCCAGCAGTTTATGGGCAGGGACTAACTATGGCTACACCTTC. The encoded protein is CASSLWAGTNYGYTF.

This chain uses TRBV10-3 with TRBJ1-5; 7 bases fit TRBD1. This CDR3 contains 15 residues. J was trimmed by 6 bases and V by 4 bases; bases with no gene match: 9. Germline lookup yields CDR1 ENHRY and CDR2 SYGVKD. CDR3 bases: TGTGCCATCAGTGCCCGACAGGGTGTCGGTCAGCCCCAGCATTTT. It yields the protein CAISARQGVGQPQHF.

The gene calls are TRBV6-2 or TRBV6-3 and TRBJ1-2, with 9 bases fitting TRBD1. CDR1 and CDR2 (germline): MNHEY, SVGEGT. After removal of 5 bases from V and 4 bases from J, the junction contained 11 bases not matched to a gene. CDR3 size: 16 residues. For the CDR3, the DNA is TGTGCCAGCAGTCACACCAGGACAGGGGCGCGCTATGGCTACACCTTC. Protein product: CASSHTRTGARYGYTF.

In DNA, the CDR3 is TGTGCCTGGGGCCGAGGGACAGGGTCGTACAATGAGCAGTTCTTC. Amino acids: CAWGRGTGSYNEQFF. The V call is TRBV30, the J call TRBJ2-1, with 9 bases lining up with TRBD1. This CDR3 is 15 amino acids long. With 5 bases clipped from V and 4 bases from J, the junction kept 9 bases outside the gene matches. CDR1 is GTSNPN and CDR2 is SVGIG in the germline V gene (reference sequence).